Sequencing of this T cell receptor (beta chain) was carried out in a study of T-cell reconstitution after alpha-beta-depleted transplantation in children. Notes on the study in general: T-cell numbers and diversity, one year after transplant, stemmed largely from T cells that were newly produced. Day-60 TCRbeta diversity that was high in some patients was derived from surviving recipient T cells and thymic progenitors. By about two months after transplant, alpha-beta T cells reportedly arose from several hundred graft clones that had expanded.

The CDR3 is 16 residues long. Germline V gives CDR1 ENHRY, CDR2 SYGVKD. V lost 0 bases to trimming and J lost 3 bases; unmatched junction nucleotides: 2. Construction of the TCRbeta library involved unique molecular identifiers. MiXCR, run by TCRdb on the PCR reads, gives a single entry per CDR3 protein. The table has approximately 800,000 distinct CDR3 sequences, 15% to 20% seen once; the top ten hold under 6%. A few counts support this clonotype. Its antigen remains unknown. The chain joins TRBV10-3 to TRBJ2-2; 9 bases match TRBD1. This clonotype was sampled from a male patient younger than 18 who had a stem cell transplant for acute lymphoblastic leukemia, so the T cells may come from the graft donor. This material consisted of PBMCs, mostly from graft donor cells, taken 360 days after TCRalphabeta/CD19-depleted stem cell transplant. The CDR3 DNA follows: TGTGCCATCAGTGAGTCTGACAGGGGGTACACCGGGGAGCTGTTTTTT. Amino acid sequence: CAISESDRGYTGELFF.